These T cell receptor beta chains were read from a single sample in a study of regulatory T cells in long-lasting Graves disease. TCRdb processed the multiplex PCR reads anew with MiXCR; each CDR3 protein has one entry. Counted here are a few hundred thousand distinct CDR3 sequences, about 13% occurring once; the ten biggest clones make up approximately 9.3%. The sample was also linked to a second study, of T cells in Graves' hyperthyroidism and ophthalmopathy.

Here the sequenced sample was peripheral blood mononuclear cells (PBMCs), taken at new diagnosis, from a patient treated with antithyroid drugs. The source of these receptors is a man younger than 45 with Graves disease. The CDR3 runs from the conserved cysteine through the conserved F or W. D genes are given only for firm matches. Clone size appears in some rows only: once, few, many, or a class for an expanded clone.

D gene,clone size,V gene,J gene,CDR3 DNA,CDR3 protein
TRBD2,many,TRBV27,TRBJ2-1,TGTGCCAGCTCGGGGTCGGGACTAGCGGGTTCGAGCTCCTACAATGAGCAGTTCTTC,CASSGSGLAGSSSYNEQFF
-,many,TRBV11-2,TRBJ1-1,TGTGCCAGCAGCTTAGGGGGCCACACTGAAGCTTTCTTT,CASSLGGHTEAFF
TRBD1,many,TRBV20-1,TRBJ1-2,TGCAGTGCGCAAAACTGGGACAGGGGGCTGGGTGGCTACACCTTC,CSAQNWDRGLGGYTF
TRBD2,many,TRBV20-1,TRBJ2-7,TGCAGTGCTCTATATACCGGGACTAGGGATTACGAGCAGTACTTC,CSALYTGTRDYEQYF
-,many,TRBV20-1,TRBJ1-2,TGCAGCCCCCTCTATGGCTACACCTTC,CSPLYGYTF
TRBD2,many,TRBV7-2,TRBJ2-7,TGTGCCAGCAGCCTCACTAGCGGGGGGACTTACGAGCAGTACTTC,CASSLTSGGTYEQYF
-,many,TRBV2,TRBJ1-5,TGTGCCAGCAGTGTCCAGGCGTTCGGCAATCAGCCCCAGCATTTT,CASSVQAFGNQPQHF
TRBD1,few,TRBV16,TRBJ2-7,TGTGCCAGCAGCCTAAAACCGGGACAGAGCTCCTACGAGCAGTACTTC,CASSLKPGQSSYEQYF
TRBD1,many,TRBV27,TRBJ1-5,TGTGCCAGCAGTTTACAGGGGGCACGGCAGCCCCAGCATTTT,CASSLQGARQPQHF
-,many,TRBV20-1,TRBJ2-1,TGCAGTGCCCACCTTGGGGCCTACAATGAGCAGTTCTTC,CSAHLGAYNEQFF
-,-,TRBV10-3,TRBJ1-1,TGTGCCACCCGACAGTTCATGAACACTGAAGCTTTCTTT,CATRQFMNTEAFF
-,many,TRBV7-8,TRBJ1-2,TGTGCCAGCAGCTTAGGGGCGTCATATGGCTACACCTTC,CASSLGASYGYTF
TRBD1,many,TRBV5-1,TRBJ2-7,TGCGCCAGCCGCATGTCGACAGGGGGCGCCGCCTACGAGCAGTACTTC,CASRMSTGGAAYEQYF
-,many,TRBV5-1,TRBJ1-3,TGCGCCAGCAAGAGAATCGAGGGAAACACCATATATTTT,CASKRIEGNTIYF
TRBD2,-,TRBV4-2,TRBJ2-7,TGTGCCAGTTCCCTAACTAGCGTAGAAGGCGAGCAGTACTTC,CASSLTSVEGEQYF
TRBD1,once,TRBV19,TRBJ2-4,TGTGCCAGTAGCCATGGGTCGGGACAGAAAAACATTCAGTACTTC,CASSHGSGQKNIQYF
-,-,TRBV5-8,TRBJ2-5,TGTGCCAGCAGCTTGGCGGTGGGAGGAAAATTCTACCAAGAGACCCAGTACTTC,CASSLAVGGKFYQETQYF
TRBD1,-,TRBV4-2,TRBJ2-7,TGTGCCAGCAGCACCCGACAGGGGCAGACCTACGAGCAGTACTTC,CASSTRQGQTYEQYF
-,few,TRBV3-1,TRBJ1-1,TGTGCCAGCAGCCAAGAATTTAGGCGCACTGAAGCTTTCTTT,CASSQEFRRTEAFF
-,-,TRBV6-1,TRBJ2-1,TGTGCCAGCAGTGCCCGGGACAGCGGGTCCTACAATGAGCAGTTCTTC,CASSARDSGSYNEQFF
-,-,TRBV29-1,TRBJ1-1,TGCAGCACCGGGGGCACTGAAGCTTTCTTT,CSTGGTEAFF
TRBD2,few,TRBV5-1,TRBJ2-7,TGCGCCAGCAGCTTATCTAGCGGGAACTCCTACGAGCAGTACTTC,CASSLSSGNSYEQYF
TRBD1,-,TRBV16,TRBJ1-5,TGTGCCAGCAGCACACACAATGCAGGGGGCGCGGGTCAGCCCCAGCATTTT,CASSTHNAGGAGQPQHF
TRBD1,-,TRBV12-3/TRBV12-4,TRBJ1-2,TGTGCCAGCAGTTTAAGACAGGGACTATATGGCTACACCTTC,CASSLRQGLYGYTF
-,-,TRBV9,TRBJ2-4,TGTGCCAGCAGCGTAGAGGGTCTGTCCAAAAACATTCAGTACTTC,CASSVEGLSKNIQYF
-,many,TRBV20-1,TRBJ1-4,TGCAGTGCTCCTCGGACGCGAACTAATGAAAAACTGTTTTTT,CSAPRTRTNEKLFF
TRBD1,many,TRBV30,TRBJ2-1,TGTGCCTGGAGTGGGGGACAGGGGGCATGGAATGAGCAGTTCTTC,CAWSGGQGAWNEQFF
TRBD2,many,TRBV2,TRBJ2-3,TGTGCCAGCGAGGCGGGAGGGTTAACAGATACGCAGTATTTT,CASEAGGLTDTQYF
TRBD2,many,TRBV11-1,TRBJ2-5,TGTGCCAGCAGCGAGCGACTAGCTTGGGAGGCTGAGACCCAGTACTTC,CASSERLAWEAETQYF
-,few,TRBV7-9,TRBJ2-7,TGTGCCAGCAGCTCCGGAGTAGCGGTAACCTACGAGCAGTACTTC,CASSSGVAVTYEQYF
TRBD1,many,TRBV20-1,TRBJ1-1,TGCAGTGCTACAGGACAGGGGGGGAACACTGAAGCTTTCTTT,CSATGQGGNTEAFF
-,many,TRBV7-9,TRBJ1-1,TGTGCCAGCAGCTTCGGGGTAACTGAAGCTTTCTTT,CASSFGVTEAFF
-,few,TRBV27,TRBJ2-2,TGTGCCAGCAGTTTATATAGATCGGACACCGGGGAGCTGTTTTTT,CASSLYRSDTGELFF
TRBD1,many,TRBV7-9,TRBJ2-7,TGTGCCAGCAGCTCAGGGGGAGAGTCCTACGAGCAGTACTTC,CASSSGGESYEQYF
-,many,TRBV11-2,TRBJ2-3,TGTGCCAGCAGCTTAGTTGGTGGAGGGGGAGATACGCAGTATTTT,CASSLVGGGGDTQYF
-,many,TRBV7-9,TRBJ1-1,TGTGCCAGCAGCTTGGACACGAACACTGAAGCTTTCTTT,CASSLDTNTEAFF
-,many,TRBV10-3,TRBJ2-1,TGTGCCATCAGTGGCGGGGGCCTTGAGCAGTTCTTC,CAISGGGLEQFF
-,many,TRBV12-3/TRBV12-4,TRBJ1-3,TGTGCCAGCATCCACGGGGGAAACACCATATATTTT,CASIHGGNTIYF
TRBD2,-,TRBV18,TRBJ2-5,TGTGCCAGCTCACCCCCCGAGCGGGAGGAGACCCAGTACTTC,CASSPPEREETQYF
-,many,TRBV5-6,TRBJ2-7,TGTGCCAGCAGCTTGGTCCGGGACAATAGCCTCTACGAGCAGTACTTC,CASSLVRDNSLYEQYF
-,-,TRBV3-1,TRBJ2-1,TGTGCCAGCAGCCAAGTCGGCAGTTACAATGAGCAGTTCTTC,CASSQVGSYNEQFF
-,many,TRBV2,TRBJ1-1,TGTGCCAGCAGTTTCGCGTTGGCCACTTTCTTT,CASSFALATFF
TRBD1,many,TRBV27,TRBJ2-7,TGTGCCAGCAGTTTTTGGACAGGGGCCTCCTACGAGCAGTACTTC,CASSFWTGASYEQYF
-,-,TRBV5-1,TRBJ2-3,TGCGCCAGCAGCTTGGTAGCGATCGGCACAGATACGCAGTATTTT,CASSLVAIGTDTQYF